These 27 T cell receptor beta chains share one sample of origin, sequenced in a study of blood T cell repertoires in COVID-19. TCRdb's copy holds only in-frame clones and misses some; the assay was immunoSEQ multiplex PCR. In the table there are 200,000 to 250,000 clones, under 90% of which are singletons. The sequenced sample was peripheral blood. The receptors derive from a woman older than 75 with COVID-19, enrolled during active disease.

The chain employs TRBV2 and TRBJ1-5; no reliable D call. V was shortened by 4 bases and J by 0 bases, with 10 bases between the two germline ends. The CDR3 consists of 15 residues. Germline assignment: CDR1 SNHLY and CDR2 FYNNEI. The CDR3 coding sequence is TGTGCCAGCAGTGCGGGAAGGAGTAGCAATCAGCCCCAGCATTTT. This codes for CASSAGRSSNQPQHF.

The chain couples TRBV5-6 to TRBJ1-5; maybe TRBD1 (6 bases). Trimming removed 1 base at V and 7 bases at J, with 12 bases between. Germline-derived CDR1 and CDR2 are SGHDT and YYEEEE. The CDR3 is made up of 14 amino acids. The CDR3 spells CASSLMDSWQPQHF. Written as DNA, the CDR3 is TGTGCCAGCAGCTTGATGGACAGCTGGCAGCCCCAGCATTTT.

V and J are TRBV2 and TRBJ1-6, with D possibly TRBD1 on 5 matching bases. The V and J ends lost 7 bases and 1 base respectively, with 11 bases between them. This CDR3 spans 15 amino acids. Germline V gives CDR1 SNHLY, CDR2 FYNNEI. CDR3 bases: TGTGCCAGCACTCCGGGGGGGTCCTATAATTCACCCCTCCACTTT. Translated, it gives CASTPGGSYNSPLHF.

The genes are TRBV28 and TRBJ2-2; D remains ambiguous. This CDR3 has 12 amino acids. The germline V and J ends were trimmed by 6 bases and 2 bases, with 4 bases remaining between them. Germline assignment: CDR1 MDHEN and CDR2 SYDVKM. CDR3: CASSLNTGELFF. As DNA, the CDR3 is TGTGCCAGCAGCCTCAACACCGGGGAGCTGTTTTTT. The entire variable domain, with the rest obtained from reference TRBV28 and TRBJ2-2, is as follows: DVKVTQSSRYLVKRTGEKVFLECVQDMDHENMFWYRQDPGLGLRLIYFSYDVKMKEKGDIPEGYSVSREKKERFSLILESASTNQTSMYLCASSLNTGELFFGEGSRLTVL.

This clone has just a few counts. The V gene is TRBV7-6, the J gene TRBJ2-3; D is unresolved. The length of the CDR3 is 14 residues. CDR1 SGHVS and CDR2 FNYEAQ come from the germline V gene. The ends were cut back, 5 bases at V and 2 bases at J, with 11 bases in the middle. CDR3 in DNA: TGTGCCAGCAGCAGTGGCACGTACACAGATACGCAGTATTTT. Translated, it gives CASSSGTYTDTQYF.

The V gene is TRBV2, the J gene TRBJ2-1, with 9 bases lining up with TRBD2. Germline V lookup: CDR1 SNHLY, CDR2 FYNNEI. V was pared by 3 bases and J by 7 bases, with 7 bases of the junction left unmatched. The CDR3 length is 15 residues. The CDR3 loop is CASSDAGGPGNEQFF. Written as DNA, the CDR3 is TGTGCCAGCAGTGACGCGGGAGGGCCAGGAAATGAGCAGTTCTTC.

The chain employs TRBV5-4 and TRBJ2-7, with 9 nucleotides matching TRBD2. In germline, CDR1 is SGHNT, CDR2 YYREEE (reference sequence). This CDR3 is 15 amino acids long. V was pared by 0 bases and J by 3 bases, with 4 bases of the junction left unmatched. DNA of the CDR3: TGTGCCAGCAGCTTGGCAGCTAGCGGGAACTACGAGCAGTACTTC. This encodes CASSLAASGNYEQYF.

The chain uses TRBV5-6 and TRBJ2-1, with 8 bases fitting TRBD2. V trimming: 0 bases; J trimming: 6 bases; junction bases outside the gene matches: 5. The germline V gene has CDR1 SGHDT and CDR2 YYEEEE. The CDR3 consists of 15 residues. This chain's CDR3 is CASSLASSGFNEQFF. The CDR3 DNA follows: TGTGCCAGCAGCTTGGCGTCTAGCGGGTTCAATGAGCAGTTCTTC.

CDR3 bases: TGCGCCAGCAGCTTGGGTACTTTAGCGGGAGGGAAGACAGATACGCAGTATTTT. Its protein is CASSLGTLAGGKTDTQYF. The chain combines TRBV5-1 with TRBJ2-3; 11 positions agree with TRBD2. The CDR3 runs 18 residues. Germline CDR1 and CDR2: SGHRS and YFSETQ. V lost 0 bases and J lost 3; bases outside the gene matches: 9.

The V gene is TRBV6-4, the J gene TRBJ2-1; 9 nucleotides align to TRBD1. This CDR3 is built from 15 residues. The germline gives CDR1 MRHNA, CDR2 SNTAGT. The ends lost 5 bases at V and 9 bases at J; junction bases unmatched: 11. In nucleotides, the CDR3 is TGTGCCAGCAGTCCTGCTGACAGGGGGTTTGGTGAGCAGTTCTTC. Translated: CASSPADRGFGEQFF.

This chain uses TRBV7-2 with TRBJ2-5; TRBD1 matches 12 bases. The CDR3 length is 16 residues. Germline CDR1 and CDR2: SGHTA and FQGNSA. The V and J ends lost 5 bases and 5 bases, in that order; junction bases with no gene match: 9. The CDR3 DNA reads TGTGCCAGCAGCCCCCGGGACAGGGGGCGCCGGGAGACCCAGTACTTC. It specifies CASSPRDRGRRETQYF.

This clone was seen only once. The chain carries TRBV12-3 or TRBV12-4 and TRBJ1-5; no clear D. Trimming cost V 5 bases and J 10 bases, with 12 bases left between them. This CDR3 comprises 12 residues. The CDR3 DNA follows: TGTGCCAGCAGTATAAGAAGAGGACCCCAGCATTTT. Its protein is CASSIRRGPQHF.

The gene calls are TRBV6-6 and TRBJ2-4, with TRBD1 matching 9 bases. The CDR3 consists of 14 residues. Germline assignment: CDR1 MNHNY and CDR2 SVGAGI (reference sequence). The junction had 3 bases not matched to a gene; V was cut back by 1 base and J by 8 bases. The CDR3 here is CASSYWTGEDIQYF. CDR3 coding DNA: TGTGCCAGCAGTTACTGGACAGGGGAGGACATTCAGTACTTC.

The J gene is TRBJ2-1, the V gene TRBV4-1, with TRBD1 identical over 9 bases. CDR3 size: 18 residues. Trimming cost V 1 base and J 4 bases; bases outside gene matches: 11. Germline CDR1 MGHRA, CDR2 YSYEKL. CDR3 loop: CASSQGRGQGVLYNEQFF. The DNA for the CDR3 is TGCGCCAGCAGCCAAGGCCGGGGACAGGGAGTTTTGTACAATGAGCAGTTCTTC.

The V gene is TRBV6-5, the J gene TRBJ2-1; D is unresolved. CDR1 is MNHEY and CDR2 is SVGAGI in the germline V gene. Trimming removed 8 bases at V and 9 bases at J, with 20 bases between. The CDR3 sequence is 14 residues long. This chain's CDR3 is CASLADLSYAEQFF. The CDR3 bases are TGTGCCAGCCTCGCTGACCTTAGCTACGCTGAGCAGTTCTTC.

This clone was found a few times. V is TRBV6-5 and J is TRBJ1-1; maybe TRBD1 (5 bases). Germline V CDR1 and CDR2: MNHEY, SVGAGI. V lost 7 bases, J lost 2 bases, and 11 bases lay in between. The CDR3 covers 13 residues. The CDR3 loop is CASKAGPNTEAFF. CDR3 sequence (DNA): TGTGCCAGCAAGGCAGGGCCTAACACTGAAGCTTTCTTT.

The rearrangement links TRBV5-4 to TRBJ1-6, with D perhaps TRBD1 (5 bases). Germline loops: CDR1 SGHNT, CDR2 YYREEE (reference sequence). The CDR3 contains 17 residues. V lost 0 bases and J lost 9, with 19 bases in between. CDR3 in amino acids: CASSLGGHGGASSPLHF. CDR3 coding DNA: TGTGCCAGCAGCTTGGGCGGACACGGGGGTGCTTCTTCACCCCTCCACTTT.

The chain employs TRBV27 and TRBJ2-1; D possibly corresponds to TRBD1 (9 bases). CDR1 MNHEY and CDR2 SMNVEV come from the germline V gene (reference sequence). The CDR3 has 15 amino acids. V lost 8 bases and J lost 6, with 20 bases in between. The CDR3 region is CASHAGGQGGNEQFF. The DNA of the CDR3 is TGTGCCAGCCATGCGGGGGGACAGGGAGGCAATGAGCAGTTCTTC.

This chain joins TRBV25-1 and TRBJ2-2; the D is unclear. V lost 7 bases and J 7 bases, leaving 7 bases between the germline ends. The length of the CDR3 is 11 residues. The germline V gene has CDR1 MGHDK and CDR2 SYGVNS. This CDR3 is CASMQYGELFF. The CDR3 DNA follows: TGTGCCAGCATGCAGTACGGGGAGCTGTTTTTT. Full variable domain (rest looked up from reference TRBV25-1 and TRBJ2-2): EADIYQTPRYLVIGTGKKITLECSQTMGHDKMYWYQQDPGMELHLIHYSYGVNSTEKGDLSSESTVSRIRTEHFPLTLESARPSHTSQYLCASMQYGELFFGEGSRLTVL.

In its sample, this clone was seen once. The V gene is TRBV7-9, the J gene TRBJ1-5; D gene unclear. The CDR3 runs 13 residues. Deletions cut 5 bases from V and 7 bases from J, with 12 bases between. The germline V gene has CDR1 SEHNR and CDR2 FQNEAQ (reference sequence). CDR3 DNA: TGTGCCAGCAGCACGAGGACTGGGCAGCCCCAGCATTTT. As protein: CASSTRTGQPQHF.

There are a few counts of this clone. The V and J genes are TRBV9 and TRBJ1-2; 10 bases map to TRBD1. Germline lookup yields CDR1 SGDLS and CDR2 YYNGEE. V dropped 0 bases and J dropped 5; count of bases not matched to a gene: 4. The CDR3 contains 15 residues. CDR3 coding DNA: TGTGCCAGCAGCGTAGACGGGACAGGGGAATATGGCTACACCTTC. Translated, it gives CASSVDGTGEYGYTF.

The rearrangement joins TRBV6-5 to TRBJ1-3, with D uncertain. From germline, CDR1 is MNHEY and CDR2 SVGAGI. The CDR3 spans 16 residues. V lost 2 bases to trimming and J lost 0 bases, with 11 bases between them. The CDR3 DNA is TGTGCCAGCAGTTACATGCAGACAAGCTCTGGAAACACCATATATTTT. It encodes CASSYMQTSSGNTIYF.

CDR3 amino acids: CASLTQGELRGYTF. The CDR3 nucleotides read TGTGCCAGCCTAACACAGGGGGAGTTGCGTGGCTACACCTTC. The V and J genes are TRBV5-4 and TRBJ1-2; 8 bases agree with TRBD1. The V segment lost 7 bases and the J segment 7 bases; nucleotides outside the gene matches: 12. Germline V lookup: CDR1 SGHNT, CDR2 YYREEE (reference sequence). The CDR3 covers 14 residues.

The V call is TRBV7-2, the J call TRBJ2-7, with 9 bases aligning to TRBD2. The germline V gene encodes CDR1 SGHTA and CDR2 FQGNSA. The J segment lost 2 bases and the V segment lost 4 bases, leaving 6 bases of the junction unmatched. The CDR3 covers 15 residues. The CDR3 loop reads CASSSVAGDTYEQYF. The CDR3 DNA reads TGTGCCAGCAGCTCCGTAGCGGGGGACACCTACGAGCAGTACTTC.

This clone appeared a few times. The chain couples TRBV18 to TRBJ1-6, with D tentatively TRBD1 (6 bases). V lost 3 bases, J lost 5 bases, and 8 bases lay in between. This CDR3 spans 14 amino acids. Germline CDR1 is KGHSH and CDR2 is LQKENI. The CDR3 region has the DNA TGTGCCAGCTCACCGGGGGACAATAATTCACCCCTCCACTTT. This gives the protein CASSPGDNNSPLHF. The variable domain in full, completed from reference TRBV18 and TRBJ1-6, reads NAGVMQNPRHLVRRRGQEARLRCSPMKGHSHVYWYRQLPEEGLKFMVYLQKENIIDESGMPKERFSAEFPKEGPSILRIQQVVRGDSAAYFCASSPGDNNSPLHFGNGTRLTVT.

This clone was seen just once. V usage is TRBV11-2 and J usage is TRBJ2-7; D might be TRBD1 (5 bases). CDR3 length: 14 amino acids. Trimming pared 6 bases from V and 1 base from J, leaving 13 bases between. The germline gives CDR1 SGHAT, CDR2 FQNNGV. Written as DNA, the CDR3 is TGTGCCAGCAGTCTAGTGCAGGGTTCCTACGAGCAGTACTTC. Translation: CASSLVQGSYEQYF.

The chain carries TRBV24-1 and TRBJ1-4; D might be TRBD1 (5 bases). V dropped 3 bases and J dropped 0 bases, with 10 bases sitting between them. CDR3 size: 16 residues. The germline CDR1 and CDR2 sequences are KGHDR and SFDVKD. CDR3 in amino acids: CATSDSGTATNEKLFF. In DNA form, the CDR3 reads TGTGCCACCAGTGATAGTGGGACTGCAACTAATGAAAAACTGTTTTTT.